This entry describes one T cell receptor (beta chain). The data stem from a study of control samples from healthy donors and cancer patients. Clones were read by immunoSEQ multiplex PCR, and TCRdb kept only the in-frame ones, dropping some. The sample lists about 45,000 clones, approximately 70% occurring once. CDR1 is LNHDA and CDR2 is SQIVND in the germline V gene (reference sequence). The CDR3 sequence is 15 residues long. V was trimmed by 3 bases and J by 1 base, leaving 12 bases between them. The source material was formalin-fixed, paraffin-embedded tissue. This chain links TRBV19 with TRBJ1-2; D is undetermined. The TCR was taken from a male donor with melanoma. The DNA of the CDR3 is TGTGCCAGTAGTATCCGGTCGGATCTTAACTATGGCTACACCTTC. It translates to CASSIRSDLNYGYTF. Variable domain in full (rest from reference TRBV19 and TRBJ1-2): DGGITQSPKYLFRKEGQNVTLSCEQNLNHDAMYWYRQDPGQGLRLIYYSQIVNDFQKGDIAEGYSVSREKKESFPLTVTSAQKNPTAFYLCASSIRSDLNYGYTFGSGTRLTVV.